This T cell receptor beta chain was observed in a study of blood T cell repertoires in COVID-19. Germline values: CDR1 MNHEY, CDR2 SVGAGI. This CDR3 is built from 15 residues. V was clipped by 0 bases and J by 6 bases; unmatched bases: 8. Per the original methods: Scientists estimated how many nucleated cells there were by amplifying reference gene primers. Generated by immunoSEQ multiplex PCR, the TCRdb table keeps only in-frame clones and is missing some. V, J and clone size are those of that table, while D and trimming were read from the DNA. This sample has about 430,000 clones; more than 70% occur once, and the top ten carry approximately 1.3%.

The source of this sequence is a woman younger than 35 who had been exposed to COVID-19. The chain has TRBV6-5 and TRBJ2-7; TRBD1 agrees at 7 bases. The sequenced material came from PBMCs or T cells enriched from blood (not recorded which). CDR3 residues: CASSYSGDSNIEQYF. The CDR3 DNA is TGTGCCAGCAGTTACTCGGGGGACAGTAATATCGAGCAGTACTTC.